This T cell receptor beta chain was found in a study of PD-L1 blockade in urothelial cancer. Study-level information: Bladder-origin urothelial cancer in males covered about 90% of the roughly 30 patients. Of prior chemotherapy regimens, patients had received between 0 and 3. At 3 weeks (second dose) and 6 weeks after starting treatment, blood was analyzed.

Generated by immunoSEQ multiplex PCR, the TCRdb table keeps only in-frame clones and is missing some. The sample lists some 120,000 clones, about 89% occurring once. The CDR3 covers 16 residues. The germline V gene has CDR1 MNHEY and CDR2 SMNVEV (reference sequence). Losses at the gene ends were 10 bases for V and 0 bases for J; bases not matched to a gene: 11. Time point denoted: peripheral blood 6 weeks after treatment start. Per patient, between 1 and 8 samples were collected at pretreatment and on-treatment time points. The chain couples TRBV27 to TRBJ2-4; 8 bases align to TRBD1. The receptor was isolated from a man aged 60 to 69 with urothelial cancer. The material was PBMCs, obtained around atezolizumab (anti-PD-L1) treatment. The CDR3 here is CATGTGNLLAKNIQYF. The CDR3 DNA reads TGTGCCACCGGGACAGGAAATCTTCTAGCCAAAAACATTCAGTACTTC.